What follows are 14 T cell receptor beta chains derived from one specimen sequenced in a study of T-cell reconstitution after alpha-beta-depleted transplantation in children. Unique molecular identifiers were incorporated into the prepared TCRbeta library. TCRdb itself ran the PCR reads through MiXCR, one entry per CDR3 protein. The table shows 55,000 to 85,000 distinct CDR3 sequences, with roughly a tenth occurring only once. The specimen was PBMCs, collected before TCRalphabeta/CD19-depleted stem cell transplant. Receptors were obtained from a boy under 18 with acute myeloid leukemia, due to receive a stem cell transplant.

This clonotype was picked up many times. V usage is TRBV29-1 and J usage is TRBJ1-1, with D perhaps TRBD1 (5 bases). The CDR3 runs 13 residues. V was shortened by 8 bases and J by 4 bases, with 17 bases between the two germline ends. Looked up from germline, CDR1 is SQVTM and CDR2 is ANQGSEA. In nucleotides, the CDR3 is TGCAGCATGTCTAACCGCGGGGGCACTGAAGCTTTCTTT. Translating it yields CSMSNRGGTEAFF.

The sample holds a few counts of this clonotype. The chain recombines TRBV20-1 with TRBJ1-5, with a weak D call TRBD1 (6 bases). Germline loops: CDR1 DFQATT, CDR2 SNEGSKA (reference sequence). Trimming left V 1 base short and J 0 bases short, with 13 bases between. The CDR3 totals 16 residues. CDR3 residues: CSARVQGKNSNQPQHF. The CDR3 coding sequence is TGCAGTGCTAGAGTGCAGGGGAAAAATAGCAATCAGCCCCAGCATTTT.

Ten or more counts support this clonotype. The rearrangement uses TRBV7-8 and TRBJ1-5; D gene uncertain. CDR3 size: 16 residues. The germline gives CDR1 SGHVS, CDR2 FQNEAQ. V lost 2 bases to trimming and J lost 0 bases, with 11 bases between them. The DNA for the CDR3 is TGTGCCAGCAGCTTATATATCACGGGTAGCAATCAGCCCCAGCATTTT. Protein: CASSLYITGSNQPQHF.

This clonotype came up many times. J is TRBJ2-7 and V is TRBV21-1; whether TRBD2, the table's D call, matches the DNA was not checked. TRBV21-1 is a documented pseudogene. This CDR3 contains 13 residues. The CDR3 spells CASSKGGSTIAYF. The CDR3 bases are TGTGCCAGCAGCAAAGGTGGATCGACTATTGCGTACTTC.

This clonotype was detected ten times or more. The rearrangement joins TRBV29-1 to TRBJ2-1; D might be TRBD1 (5 bases). The CDR3 spans 11 residues. CDR1 and CDR2 from the germline V gene are SQVTM and ANQGSEA. With 3 bases removed from V and 6 bases from J, the gap between germline ends came to 6 bases. The CDR3 nucleotides are TGCAGCGTTGACAGGGCCAATGAGCAGTTCTTC. Translated: CSVDRANEQFF.

This clonotype was recorded at least ten times. V gene TRBV20-1 combines with J gene TRBJ2-3; TRBD2 matches 8 bases. V lost 2 bases to trimming and J lost 3 bases; unmatched junction nucleotides: 7. Germline V gene data show CDR1 as DFQATT and CDR2 as SNEGSKA (reference sequence). CDR3 size: 15 residues. CDR3 coding DNA: TGCAGTGCTAGAAACAGCGGGAGTAAGACAGATACGCAGTATTTT. Translating it yields CSARNSGSKTDTQYF.

V usage is TRBV5-6 and J usage is TRBJ2-1, with TRBD2 matching 8 bases. The CDR3 loop spans 14 amino acids. The germline V gene has CDR1 SGHDT and CDR2 YYEEEE. Trimming cost V 4 bases and J 8 bases; bases outside gene matches: 8. The CDR3 nucleotides are TGTGCCAGCAGCCCCGGACTAGCTGACGATGAGCAGTTCTTC. Amino acids: CASSPGLADDEQFF.

The table lists this clonotype with many counts. The chain is built from TRBV20-1 and TRBJ2-3; 7 positions agree with TRBD1. CDR1 and CDR2 from the germline V gene are DFQATT and SNEGSKA (reference sequence). V lost 2 bases and J lost 1; bases outside the gene matches: 3. This CDR3 has 14 amino acids. This chain's CDR3 is CSARPGQRTDTQYF. The CDR3 DNA is TGCAGTGCTAGACCGGGACAGCGCACAGATACGCAGTATTTT.

This clonotype has at least ten counts. The chain recombines TRBV9 with TRBJ1-5, with TRBD1 as a possible D gene (5 bases). Between the trimmed V and J ends, which lost 3 bases and 5 bases, there was a span of 12 bases. The V gene's germline CDR1 is SGDLS and CDR2 YYNGEE. CDR3 length: 14 residues. CDR3 sequence: CASSAGGADQPQHF. CDR3 nucleotides: TGTGCCAGCAGCGCCGGGGGTGCGGATCAGCCCCAGCATTTT. The whole variable domain, remainder taken from reference TRBV9 and TRBJ1-5, is DSGVTQTPKHLITATGQRVTLRCSPRSGDLSVYWYQQSLDQGLQFLIQYYNGEERAKGNILERFSAQQFPDLHSELNLSSLELGDSALYFCASSAGGADQPQHFGDGTRLSIL.

J is TRBJ1-3 and V is TRBV13; D is uncertain. CDR1 PRHDT and CDR2 FYEKMQ come from the germline V gene (reference sequence). The germline V and J ends were trimmed by 5 bases and 0 bases, with 8 bases remaining between them. The CDR3 is made up of 14 amino acids. The CDR3, as DNA: TGTGCCAGCAGCCCCTCAGACTCTGGAAACACCATATATTTT. Its translation: CASSPSDSGNTIYF.

This clonotype was picked up many times. The V and J genes are TRBV7-2 and TRBJ2-1, with D perhaps matching TRBD2 (5 bases). CDR3 size: 15 residues. CDR1 is SGHTA, CDR2 FQGNSA, per germline. Trimming took 5 bases from V and 4 from J, leaving 15 bases between them. Here the CDR3 reads CASSPSGLPYNEQFF. The CDR3 DNA reads TGTGCCAGCAGCCCCTCCGGACTGCCTTACAATGAGCAGTTCTTC.

This clonotype was detected ten times or more. The V gene is TRBV20-1, the J gene TRBJ2-1; D possibly corresponds to TRBD2 (5 bases). Trimming left V 3 bases short and J 7 bases short, with 22 bases between. This CDR3 contains 16 residues. Germline V gene data show CDR1 as DFQATT and CDR2 as SNEGSKA (reference sequence). The CDR3, as DNA: TGCAGTGCTAGCGGAGCCGGAACTGGGAGTTTGAATGAGCAGTTCTTC. Translation: CSASGAGTGSLNEQFF.

This clonotype was seen at least ten times. The genes are TRBV5-1 and TRBJ2-1; 7 bases line up with TRBD1. V was pared by 4 bases and J by 9 bases, with 13 bases of the junction left unmatched. This CDR3 has 15 residues. Germline CDR1 and CDR2: SGHRS and YFSETQ. This CDR3 is CASSHKGQSGSEQFF. The CDR3 DNA follows: TGCGCCAGCAGCCATAAGGGACAGTCCGGTTCTGAGCAGTTCTTC.

Ten or more counts support this clonotype. The chain is built from TRBV28 and TRBJ2-7, with 7 bases matching TRBD1. This CDR3 is built from 13 residues. V dropped 4 bases and J dropped 2; count of bases not matched to a gene: 2. CDR1 and CDR2 (germline): MDHEN, SYDVKM. The CDR3: CASSSGQTYEQYV. DNA for the CDR3: TGTGCCAGCAGTTCGGGACAGACCTACGAGCAGTACGTC.